These 27 T cell receptor beta chains originate from one sample sequenced in a study of PD-1 blockade in classical Hodgkin lymphoma. Time point in this sample: cycle 4 day 1 (C4D1), after six to seven weeks of nivolumab. Every one of the patients relapsed after autologous stem cell transplantation (brentuximab vedotin exposure was variable). Data came from immunoSEQ multiplex PCR; TCRdb stores just in-frame clones and leaves some out. This sample has around 53,000 clones, with roughly 80% found just once. Specimen: peripheral blood mononuclear cells (PBMCs), collected before the fourth cycle of nivolumab. All receptors come from a human donor with classical Hodgkin lymphoma.

This clone was detected only a few times. The gene calls are TRBV19 and TRBJ2-4; D is unresolved. The CDR3 is made up of 16 amino acids. CDR1 is LNHDA and CDR2 is SQIVND in the germline V gene (reference sequence). The V end lost 1 base, the J end lost 0 bases, and 10 bases lay between the germline ends. CDR3 sequence: CASSIGYALAKNIQYF. CDR3 DNA: TGTGCCAGTAGTATAGGCTACGCCCTAGCCAAAAACATTCAGTACTTC.

The CDR3 spells CASSLLAGGPSDTQYF. In DNA, the CDR3 is TGTGCCAGCAGCCTCCTAGCGGGAGGGCCTTCAGATACGCAGTATTTT. The V and J genes are TRBV4-2 and TRBJ2-3, with 12 bases identical to TRBD2. In germline, CDR1 is LGHNA, CDR2 YNFKEQ. This CDR3 spans 16 amino acids. J was trimmed by 4 bases and V by 4 bases; bases with no gene match: 6.

V is TRBV7-2 and J is TRBJ2-3; 7 bases map to TRBD1. After removal of 5 bases from V and 8 bases from J, the junction contained 4 bases not matched to a gene. The CDR3 runs 12 residues. CDR1 is SGHTA, CDR2 FQGNSA, per germline. The CDR3 bases are TGTGCCAGCAGCCCTGACAGGGTTACGCAGTATTTT. This translates into CASSPDRVTQYF.

This clone was seen just once. The chain joins TRBV27 to TRBJ2-7, with D unresolved. Germline V lookup: CDR1 MNHEY, CDR2 SMNVEV (reference sequence). V was clipped by 3 bases and J by 4 bases, with 7 bases between them. This CDR3 has 12 residues. In DNA form, the CDR3 reads TGTGCCAGCAGTTTCTGTTGGTACGAGCAGTACTTC. Its translation is CASSFCWYEQYF.

This chain links TRBV19 with TRBJ1-2; weak D call: TRBD1 (6 bases). CDR3 length: 15 residues. Per germline, CDR1 LNHDA and CDR2 SQIVND (reference sequence). V dropped 5 bases and J dropped 4 bases, with 17 bases sitting between them. The CDR3 protein is CASSPPGGRAYGYTF. CDR3 in DNA: TGTGCCAGTAGTCCCCCCGGGGGCAGGGCCTATGGCTACACCTTC.

This clone was recorded a few times. V gene TRBV7-9 combines with J gene TRBJ1-4, with D uncertain. The CDR3 runs 15 residues. The V gene lost 5 bases and the J gene lost 7 bases, with 17 bases spanning the gap. In germline, CDR1 is SEHNR, CDR2 FQNEAQ (reference sequence). The chain's CDR3 is CASSLPLTLGEKLFF. The DNA of the CDR3 is TGTGCCAGCAGCCTCCCGCTCACATTGGGTGAAAAACTGTTTTTT.

This clone was recorded only once. The rearrangement uses TRBV5-1 and TRBJ2-5, with D possibly being TRBD1 (6 bases). The CDR3 is 14 residues long. The germline V gene has CDR1 SGHRS and CDR2 YFSETQ. V was shortened by 3 bases and J by 1 base, with 10 bases between the two germline ends. The CDR3 is CASSSLTGQETQYF. The CDR3 DNA reads as TGCGCCAGCAGCTCTTTGACAGGCCAAGAGACCCAGTACTTC.

Sample share makes this clone medium-sized (0.01 to 0.1%). The chain carries TRBV7-9 and TRBJ1-2, with D uncertain. V was clipped by 2 bases and J by 8 bases, with 12 bases between them. The CDR3 runs to 13 residues. Germline V gene sequence: CDR1 SEHNR, CDR2 FQNEAQ (reference sequence). CDR3 region: CASSLSVGGGYTF. Here the CDR3 DNA reads TGTGCCAGCAGCTTATCGGTGGGAGGAGGCTACACCTTC.

V usage is TRBV29-1 and J usage is TRBJ1-2; possible D gene TRBD1, 6 bases. V shed 7 bases and J shed 12 bases, with 24 bases lying between them. CDR3 length: 13 amino acids. Germline-derived CDR1 and CDR2 are SQVTM and ANQGSEA. For the CDR3, the DNA is TGCAGCGGGATCCGGGCAGGGGCTTCGGTCCACACCTTC. The encoded protein is CSGIRAGASVHTF.

A single count supports this clone. The chain employs TRBV6-1 and TRBJ1-6; 11 positions match TRBD1. Germline V CDR1 and CDR2: MNHNS, SASEGT. Trimming took 11 bases from V and 10 from J; bases not matched to a gene: 7. The CDR3 extends over 13 amino acids. DNA of the CDR3: TGTGCCGGACCCCGGGACAGGGGGTCACCCCTCCACTTT. It codes for CAGPRDRGSPLHF.

The chain has TRBV27 and TRBJ2-2, with D unresolved. Germline V lookup: CDR1 MNHEY, CDR2 SMNVEV (reference sequence). Trimming removed 6 bases at V and 7 bases at J, with 9 bases between. The CDR3 extends over 12 amino acids. CDR3 sequence reads: CASRWTGGELFF. DNA of the CDR3: TGTGCCAGCAGATGGACCGGCGGGGAGCTGTTTTTT.

This clone was detected a few times. V and J are TRBV7-8 and TRBJ2-3; 14 bases fit TRBD2. The length of the CDR3 is 15 residues. Germline V gene lookup returns CDR1 SGHVS and CDR2 FQNEAQ. The ends lost 5 bases at V and 5 bases at J; junction bases unmatched: 3. The chain's CDR3 is CASSRLAGGVDTQYF. The DNA for the CDR3 is TGTGCCAGCAGCCGACTAGCGGGAGGGGTAGATACGCAGTATTTT.

This sequence joins TRBV2 and TRBJ2-2; 10 bases are a match to TRBD1. The CDR3 consists of 15 residues. Germline values: CDR1 SNHLY, CDR2 FYNNEI. V gave up 9 bases and J gave up 1 base; unmatched junction bases: 5. DNA of the CDR3: TGTGCCAGTAAACGGACAGGGGGGAACACCGGGGAGCTGTTTTTT. Translation: CASKRTGGNTGELFF.

This clone was seen once. V is TRBV25-1 and J is TRBJ1-5; no firm D call. The V and J ends lost 3 bases and 2 bases respectively, with 5 bases between them. The CDR3 loop spans 13 amino acids. Germline CDR1 is MGHDK and CDR2 is SYGVNS. CDR3 in amino acids: CASSELGNQPQHF. As DNA, the CDR3 is TGTGCCAGCAGTGAGTTGGGCAATCAGCCCCAGCATTTT.

The V gene is TRBV5-4, the J gene TRBJ2-7; 13 bases map to TRBD2. Trimming took 0 bases from V and 5 from J; bases not matched to a gene: 2. The CDR3 consists of 15 residues. Germline V lookup: CDR1 SGHNT, CDR2 YYREEE (reference sequence). CDR3: CASSLELAGGDEQYF. The CDR3, as DNA: TGTGCCAGCAGCTTGGAACTAGCGGGAGGGGACGAGCAGTACTTC.

V is TRBV4-3 and J is TRBJ2-6; D remains unclear. Trimming left V 1 base short and J 1 base short, with 11 bases between. CDR1 is LGHNA, CDR2 YSLEER, per germline. The length of the CDR3 is 17 residues. As DNA, the CDR3 is TGCGCCAGCAGCCAAGCGGCCGCATCGTCTGGGGCCAACGTCCTGACTTTC. It translates to CASSQAAASSGANVLTF.

The chain recombines TRBV28 with TRBJ1-5; tentative D call: TRBD1 (5 bases). Trimming pared 5 bases from V and 2 bases from J, leaving 10 bases between. CDR3 length: 14 residues. From germline, CDR1 is MDHEN and CDR2 SYDVKM. CDR3 sequence: CASSQGRGNQPQHF. The CDR3 nucleotides are TGTGCCAGCAGTCAGGGCAGGGGCAATCAGCCCCAGCATTTT.

The chain recombines TRBV7-2 with TRBJ2-3; 9 nucleotides match TRBD2. Trimming removed 2 bases from V and 6 bases from J; junction bases left unmatched: 9. The CDR3 contains 16 residues. Germline assignment: CDR1 SGHTA and CDR2 FQGNSA. The chain's CDR3 is CASSLIAGVGGDTQYF. The DNA for the CDR3 is TGTGCCAGCAGCTTAATAGCGGGAGTCGGGGGGGATACGCAGTATTTT.

The CDR3 sequence: CAWSVGRLNSNQPQHF. The CDR3 region has the DNA TGTGCCTGGAGTGTGGGCAGGCTCAATAGCAATCAGCCCCAGCATTTT. This chain uses TRBV30 with TRBJ1-5; D is unclear. The V gene's germline CDR1 is GTSNPN and CDR2 SVGIG (reference sequence). V was clipped by 0 bases and J by 0 bases, with 12 bases between them. CDR3 length: 16 amino acids.

The chain carries TRBV28 and TRBJ1-2; the D gene is possibly TRBD1 (6 bases). Germline V lookup: CDR1 MDHEN, CDR2 SYDVKM. CDR3 length: 17 residues. The V gene lost 6 bases and the J gene lost 3 bases, with 23 bases spanning the gap. CDR3 region: CASRQTGHHPKDYGYTF. CDR3 coding DNA: TGTGCCAGCAGACAAACGGGACATCATCCAAAGGACTATGGCTACACCTTC.

CDR3 in amino acids: CASSQNPRGSGRANEQFF. As DNA, the CDR3 is TGCGCCAGCAGCCAAAACCCAAGAGGTAGCGGGAGGGCCAATGAGCAGTTCTTC. The V and J genes are TRBV4-3 and TRBJ2-1, with 11 bases matching TRBD2. V lost 2 bases, J lost 6 bases, and 12 bases stayed unmatched. The CDR3 has 18 residues. Germline V gene data show CDR1 as LGHNA and CDR2 as YSLEER.

This clone was seen a single time. This rearrangement joins TRBV27 to TRBJ1-1; D ambiguous. The CDR3 consists of 14 residues. V lost 2 bases and J lost 3, with 10 bases in between. Germline CDR1 reads MNHEY; CDR2 reads SMNVEV (reference sequence). The CDR3 sequence: CASSLQDAHTEAFF. The DNA of the CDR3 is TGTGCCAGCAGTTTACAAGATGCACACACTGAAGCTTTCTTT.

The V gene is TRBV7-9, the J gene TRBJ1-3; TRBD1 aligns across 7 bases. The ends lost 5 bases at V and 1 base at J; junction bases unmatched: 8. Germline CDR1 SEHNR, CDR2 FQNEAQ (reference sequence). The CDR3 is 16 residues long. Here the CDR3 reads CASSTTDRRSGNTIYF. CDR3 sequence (DNA): TGTGCCAGCAGCACCACGGACAGGCGGTCTGGAAACACCATATATTTT. Full variable domain (remainder filled in from reference TRBV7-9 and TRBJ1-3): DTGVSQNPRHKITKRGQNVTFRCDPISEHNRLYWYRQTLGQGPEFLTYFQNEAQLEKSRLLSDRFSAERPKGSFSTLEIQRTEQGDSAMYLCASSTTDRRSGNTIYFGEGSWLTVV.

The J gene is TRBJ2-2, the V gene TRBV9; D unresolved. V lost 0 bases and J lost 5, with 5 bases in between. The length of the CDR3 is 13 residues. Germline lookup yields CDR1 SGDLS and CDR2 YYNGEE. CDR3 nucleotides: TGTGCCAGCAGCGTAGCGGAGACCGGGGAGCTGTTTTTT. It yields the protein CASSVAETGELFF. The complete variable domain, with remaining parts taken from reference TRBV9 and TRBJ2-2, reads DSGVTQTPKHLITATGQRVTLRCSPRSGDLSVYWYQQSLDQGLQFLIQYYNGEERAKGNILERFSAQQFPDLHSELNLSSLELGDSALYFCASSVAETGELFFGEGSRLTVL.

V is TRBV6-1 and J is TRBJ1-5; D might be TRBD1 (6 bases). There are 15 residues in the CDR3. The V and J ends lost 4 bases and 5 bases respectively, with 15 bases between them. The germline V gene encodes CDR1 MNHNS and CDR2 SASEGT. The CDR3 DNA follows: TGTGCCAGCAGTGTTATGACAGGCCCCGATCAGCCCCAGCATTTT. Translating gives CASSVMTGPDQPQHF.

This clone was counted once. V usage is TRBV14 and J usage is TRBJ2-5; 7 positions agree with TRBD1. The trim removed 3 bases at V and 5 bases at J, leaving 9 bases unmatched. This CDR3 has 15 residues. CDR1 and CDR2 (germline): SGHDN, FVKESK. CDR3 residues: CASSQTQGPWETQYF. CDR3 in DNA: TGTGCCAGCAGCCAGACACAGGGGCCATGGGAGACCCAGTACTTC. The variable domain in full, completed from reference TRBV14 and TRBJ2-5, reads EAGVTQFPSHSVIEKGQTVTLRCDPISGHDNLYWYRRVMGKEIKFLLHFVKESKQDESGMPNNRFLAERTGGTYSTLKVQPAELEDSGVYFCASSQTQGPWETQYFGPGTRLLVL.

The chain is built from TRBV28 and TRBJ2-1; D is ambiguous. The CDR3 spans 13 residues. Germline V gives CDR1 MDHEN, CDR2 SYDVKM. Trimming removed 6 bases at V and 8 bases at J, with 14 bases between. Written as DNA, the CDR3 is TGTGCCAGCAGACTAACACCGGATTATGAGCAGTTCTTC. Translating it yields CASRLTPDYEQFF. The full variable domain, rest sourced from reference TRBV28 and TRBJ2-1, is DVKVTQSSRYLVKRTGEKVFLECVQDMDHENMFWYRQDPGLGLRLIYFSYDVKMKEKGDIPEGYSVSREKKERFSLILESASTNQTSMYLCASRLTPDYEQFFGPGTRLTVL.